These 8 T cell receptor beta chains were sequenced from one sample in a study of CD8 T cells in ankylosing spondylitis. One entry per CDR3 protein results from TCRdb running MiXCR on the 5' RACE reads. Of roughly 40,000 distinct CDR3 sequences listed, less than 3% were seen once; the top ten hold approximately 4.2%. Sequences were obtained from blood, either unsorted or a sorted T cell fraction (not recorded which). These receptors all stem from a male donor with ankylosing spondylitis or in good health (not recorded which).

There are many counts of this clonotype. The V gene is TRBV9, the J gene TRBJ2-7; D is possibly TRBD2 (5 bases). V lost 4 bases, J lost 6 bases, and 17 bases lay in between. Per germline, CDR1 SGDLS and CDR2 YYNGEE. The CDR3 has 14 residues. The CDR3 is CASSLGNLGGEQYF. The CDR3 DNA reads as TGTGCCAGCAGCCTAGGGAACCTAGGAGGCGAGCAGTACTTC.

This clonotype was recorded many times. No DNA is shown, since the ends of the CDR3 on it are uncertain; the CDR3 is the one TCRdb lists. The rearrangement links TRBV9 to TRBJ2-2; the table assigns TRBD1, which was not confirmed against the DNA. Germline CDR1 reads SGDLS; CDR2 reads YYNGEE. A total of 16 residues make up the CDR3, ends included. The CDR3 sequence: CASSVGVGPGTGELFF.

This clonotype was seen many times. The genes are TRBV9 and TRBJ1-5; D uncertain. Germline values: CDR1 SGDLS, CDR2 YYNGEE. V was clipped by 0 bases and J by 5 bases, with 12 bases between them. The CDR3 has 15 residues. In nucleotides, the CDR3 is TGTGCCAGCAGCGTAGGCCCCCAACCCCATCAGCCCCAGCATTTT. Amino acids: CASSVGPQPHQPQHF.

In this sample, this clonotype turned up many times. V and J are TRBV9 and TRBJ2-7; a weak D match, TRBD2 (5 bases). This CDR3 contains 12 residues. V lost 2 bases, J lost 7 bases, and 10 bases lay in between. Looked up from germline, CDR1 is SGDLS and CDR2 is YYNGEE. CDR3 residues: CASSVSGTEQYF. DNA for the CDR3: TGTGCCAGCAGCGTCTCGGGAACAGAGCAGTACTTC.

This clonotype occurred many times. This chain joins TRBV9 and TRBJ2-1, with 10 bases fitting TRBD2. The length of the CDR3 is 15 residues. The ends lost 0 bases at V and 8 bases at J; junction bases unmatched: 5. CDR1 SGDLS and CDR2 YYNGEE come from the germline V gene. The CDR3 protein is CASSVASGSGDEQFF. CDR3 nucleotides: TGTGCCAGCAGCGTAGCTAGCGGGAGTGGGGATGAGCAGTTCTTC.

The table lists this clonotype with many counts. The V gene is TRBV9, the J gene TRBJ2-3, with TRBD2 as a possible D gene (6 bases). This CDR3 region has 16 residues. Looked up from germline, CDR1 is SGDLS and CDR2 is YYNGEE. The V end lost 0 bases, the J end lost 6 bases, and 17 bases lay between the germline ends. CDR3 DNA sequence: TGTGCCAGCAGCGTAGTCGGGGGACGCTCGCAGGATACGCAGTATTTT. It encodes CASSVVGGRSQDTQYF.

This clonotype has a count of ten or more. The chain employs TRBV9 and TRBJ2-7; D is tentatively TRBD1 or TRBD2 (6 bases each). V dropped 7 bases and J dropped 2 bases, with 16 bases sitting between them. Per germline, CDR1 SGDLS and CDR2 YYNGEE. The CDR3 is made up of 14 amino acids. CDR3 DNA: TGTGCCAGCGGGCCAGGAGGGGGACCCTACGAGCAGTACTTC. It translates to CASGPGGGPYEQYF. The full variable domain, completed using reference TRBV9 and TRBJ2-7, is DSGVTQTPKHLITATGQRVTLRCSPRSGDLSVYWYQQSLDQGLQFLIQYYNGEERAKGNILERFSAQQFPDLHSELNLSSLELGDSALYFCASGPGGGPYEQYFGPGTRLTVT.

This clonotype was detected ten times or more. V usage is TRBV9 and J usage is TRBJ2-1; no firm D call. This CDR3 region has 14 residues. V gave up 0 bases and J gave up 6 bases, with 10 bases separating them. The germline CDR1 and CDR2 sequences are SGDLS and YYNGEE. The CDR3 nucleotides read TGTGCCAGCAGCGTAGGTGGAAGTATCAATGAGCAGTTCTTC. Its translation is CASSVGGSINEQFF.